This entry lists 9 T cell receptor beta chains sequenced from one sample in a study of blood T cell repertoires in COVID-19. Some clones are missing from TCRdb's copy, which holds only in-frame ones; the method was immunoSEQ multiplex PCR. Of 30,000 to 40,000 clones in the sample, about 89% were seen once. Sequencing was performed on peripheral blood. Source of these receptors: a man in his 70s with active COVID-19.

The CDR3 region has the DNA TGTGCCAGTAGTGCACAGGGGGTAGGAACTGAAGCTTTCTTT. Protein sequence: CASSAQGVGTEAFF. The chain carries TRBV19 and TRBJ1-1; the match to TRBD1 covers 8 bases. Unmatched junction bases numbered 7, after V lost 5 bases and J lost 5 bases. The CDR3 length is 14 residues. CDR1 and CDR2 from the germline V gene are LNHDA and SQIVND (reference sequence).

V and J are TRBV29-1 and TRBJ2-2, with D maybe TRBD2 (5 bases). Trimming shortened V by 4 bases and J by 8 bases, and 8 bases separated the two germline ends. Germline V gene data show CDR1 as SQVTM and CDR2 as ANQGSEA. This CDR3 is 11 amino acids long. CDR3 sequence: CSVAGYGELFF. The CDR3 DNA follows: TGCAGCGTTGCGGGGTATGGGGAGCTGTTTTTT.

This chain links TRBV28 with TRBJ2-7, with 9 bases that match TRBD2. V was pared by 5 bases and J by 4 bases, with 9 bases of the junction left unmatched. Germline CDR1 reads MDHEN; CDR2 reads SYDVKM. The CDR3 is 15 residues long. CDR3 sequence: CASSNLAGIEYEQYF. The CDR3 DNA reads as TGTGCCAGCAGTAACCTAGCGGGAATTGAGTACGAGCAGTACTTC.

The CDR3 loop is CASSFGAGTGLNEQFF. The CDR3 DNA sequence: TGTGCCAGCAGCTTTGGAGCCGGGACAGGTTTGAATGAGCAGTTCTTC. This chain joins TRBV3-1 (or the pseudogene TRBV3-2) and TRBJ2-1; TRBD1 matches 8 bases. V lost 5 bases and J lost 7; bases outside the gene matches: 13. The CDR3 length is 16 residues. Germline-derived CDR1 and CDR2 are LGHDT and YNNKEL (reference sequence).

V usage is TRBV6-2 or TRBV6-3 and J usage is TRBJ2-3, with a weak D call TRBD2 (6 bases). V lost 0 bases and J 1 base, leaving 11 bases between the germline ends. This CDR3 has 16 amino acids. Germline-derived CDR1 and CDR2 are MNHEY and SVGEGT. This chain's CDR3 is CASSYSGGGRTDTQYF. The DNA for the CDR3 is TGTGCCAGCAGTTACTCCGGGGGAGGACGCACAGATACGCAGTATTTT.

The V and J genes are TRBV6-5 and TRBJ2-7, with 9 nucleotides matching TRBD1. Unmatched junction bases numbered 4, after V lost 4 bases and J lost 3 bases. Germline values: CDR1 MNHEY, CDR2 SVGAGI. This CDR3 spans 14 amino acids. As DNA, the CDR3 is TGTGCCAGCAGTTGGATGGACAGGGGCTACGAGCAGTACTTC. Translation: CASSWMDRGYEQYF.

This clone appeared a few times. The DNA for the CDR3 is TGTGCCAGTACCCCCACGGGGGGCCGTGGCCAGCCCCAGCATTTT. Encoded protein: CASTPTGGRGQPQHF. The V call is TRBV19, the J call TRBJ1-5; TRBD1 might be the D (6 bases). CDR3 length: 15 amino acids. Trimming took 7 bases from V and 7 from J, leaving 20 bases between them. CDR1 is LNHDA and CDR2 is SQIVND in the germline V gene (reference sequence).

CDR3 sequence (DNA): TGTGCCAGCAGTTTTTCTCCAGGGACAGGGGGAGAAGAGACCCAGTACTTC. Protein sequence: CASSFSPGTGGEETQYF. V gene TRBV28 combines with J gene TRBJ2-5; 11 bases fit TRBD1. This CDR3 comprises 17 residues. The V and J ends lost 3 bases and 3 bases, in that order; junction bases with no gene match: 9. Per germline, CDR1 MDHEN and CDR2 SYDVKM.

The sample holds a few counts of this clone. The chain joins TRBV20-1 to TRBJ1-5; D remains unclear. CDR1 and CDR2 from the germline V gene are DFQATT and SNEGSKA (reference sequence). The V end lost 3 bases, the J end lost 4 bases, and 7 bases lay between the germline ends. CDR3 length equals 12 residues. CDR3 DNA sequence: TGCAGTGCTAGTAGTAGAAATCAGCCCCAGCATTTT. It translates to CSASSRNQPQHF.